Listed here are 18 T cell receptor beta chains from one sample, sequenced in a study of T cells in Graves' hyperthyroidism and ophthalmopathy. TCR beta CDR3 regions were amplified from RNA transcripts. HTBI primers drove first-round RT-PCR of the TCR CDR3. TCRdb passed the multiplex PCR reads through MiXCR, listing each CDR3 protein once. The sample yields roughly 380,000 distinct CDR3 sequences, around 13% seen once. The specimen sequenced was blood. The receptors come from a woman aged 18-29 years with Graves' hyperthyroidism.

This clonotype was seen many times. V is TRBV4-3 and J is TRBJ2-1, with D unresolved. The germline V and J ends were trimmed by 1 base and 5 bases, with 9 bases remaining between them. The germline CDR1 and CDR2 sequences are LGHNA and YSLEER. The CDR3 is 14 amino acids. The CDR3 DNA reads TGCGCCAGCAGCCAAGTAGGAAGGCACAATGAGCAGTTCTTC. It codes for CASSQVGRHNEQFF.

At least ten counts were recorded for this clonotype. J is TRBJ1-1 and V is TRBV28; D ambiguous. V shed 5 bases and J shed 3 bases, with 10 bases lying between them. Per the germline V gene, CDR1 is MDHEN and CDR2 is SYDVKM. CDR3 length: 13 amino acids. The CDR3, as DNA: TGTGCCAGCAGTCTTGGGGAGCACACTGAAGCTTTCTTT. This codes for CASSLGEHTEAFF.

V is TRBV5-6 and J is TRBJ2-3; D gene uncertain. Per the germline V gene, CDR1 is SGHDT and CDR2 is YYEEEE. This CDR3 comprises 14 residues. V lost 7 bases, J lost 2 bases, and 14 bases lay in between. CDR3 protein: CASYRLASTDTQYF. For the CDR3, the DNA is TGTGCCAGCTACCGGCTCGCTTCCACAGATACGCAGTATTTT.

This clonotype appeared many times. The V and J genes are TRBV6-1 and TRBJ1-3; D perhaps matches TRBD1 (5 bases). The CDR3 sequence is 16 residues long. The germline V gene encodes CDR1 MNHNS and CDR2 SASEGT. V gave up 6 bases and J gave up 2 bases, with 17 bases separating them. The CDR3 region has the DNA TGTGCCAGCAGACCCAACTCCAGGGTAACTGGAAACACCATATATTTT. Its translation is CASRPNSRVTGNTIYF.

The chain uses TRBV4-1 and TRBJ2-7; D may correspond to TRBD1 or TRBD2 (5 bases each). CDR3 length: 18 amino acids. Trimming stripped 0 bases from V and 5 bases from J, with 23 bases between. Germline lookup yields CDR1 MGHRA and CDR2 YSYEKL. In nucleotides, the CDR3 is TGCGCCAGCAGCCAAGATCCCCAGAGAGACCTGGGGACGAACGAGCAGTACTTC. Its protein product is CASSQDPQRDLGTNEQYF.

This clonotype was seen ten or more times. J is TRBJ2-1 and V is TRBV3-1, with a weak D call TRBD2 (5 bases). The CDR3 loop spans 12 amino acids. Trimming pared 2 bases from V and 11 bases from J, leaving 10 bases between. Per germline, CDR1 LGHDT and CDR2 YNNKEL (reference sequence). The CDR3 spells CASSQQRTKQFF. CDR3 bases: TGTGCCAGCAGCCAACAGCGGACGAAGCAGTTCTTC.

This clonotype was recorded at least ten times. V is TRBV2 and J is TRBJ1-2; a possible D gene is TRBD1 (6 bases). V gave up 5 bases and J gave up 4 bases, with 17 bases separating them. CDR3 length: 15 amino acids. CDR1 is SNHLY and CDR2 is FYNNEI in the germline V gene. CDR3 sequence (DNA): TGTGCCAGCAGTCGACAGGTTTTAGCGGTCTATGGCTACACCTTC. As protein: CASSRQVLAVYGYTF.

The table lists this clonotype with many counts. The chain joins TRBV30 to TRBJ2-7, with TRBD1 matching over 8 bases. CDR3 length equals 12 residues. The germline gives CDR1 GTSNPN, CDR2 SVGIG (reference sequence). V shed 4 bases and J 4 bases; nucleotides not matched to a gene: 3. CDR3 in amino acids: CAWTGGSYEQYF. CDR3 DNA: TGTGCCTGGACAGGGGGCAGTTACGAGCAGTACTTC.

The chain couples TRBV19 to TRBJ2-1, with D possibly TRBD1 on 5 matching bases. Germline V gives CDR1 LNHDA, CDR2 SQIVND (reference sequence). Trimming removed 7 bases at V and 8 bases at J, with 15 bases between. The CDR3 sequence is 13 residues long. CDR3 coding DNA: TGTGCCAGTACCCAGGGCAATCTACATGAGCAGTTCTTC. It specifies CASTQGNLHEQFF.

With respect to this clonotype: Given a much more abundant clone one base away, this may be a read error. This sequence joins TRBV12-3 or TRBV12-4 and TRBJ1-4; D may be TRBD1 (5 bases). The CDR3 contains 14 residues. The CDR3 reads CASSSQGTNKKLFF. CDR3 nucleotides: TGTGCCAGCAGTTCCCAGGGAACTAATAAAAAACTGTTTTTT.

This clonotype was observed at least ten times. The V and J genes are TRBV2 and TRBJ1-2, with 8 positions matching TRBD1. Trimming took 9 bases from V and 3 from J; bases not matched to a gene: 3. This CDR3 is built from 12 residues. The germline CDR1 and CDR2 sequences are SNHLY and FYNNEI. The CDR3 region is CASTTGDYGYTF. In DNA form, the CDR3 reads TGTGCCAGTACGACAGGGGACTATGGCTACACCTTC.

This clonotype was seen a handful of times. The gene calls are TRBV7-9 and TRBJ1-1; no clear D. From germline, CDR1 is SEHNR and CDR2 FQNEAQ (reference sequence). V lost 1 base to trimming and J lost 2 bases, with 11 bases between them. The CDR3 is 15 residues long. The CDR3: CASSLGAGPNTEAFF. Written as DNA, the CDR3 is TGTGCCAGCAGCTTAGGGGCAGGACCCAACACTGAAGCTTTCTTT.

This clonotype was seen repeatedly, ten times or more. The CDR3 DNA sequence: TGTGCCAGCAGTATTAATCTAAGCGGGAGGAGCGGCGAGCAGTACTTC. It yields the protein CASSINLSGRSGEQYF. The chain combines TRBV6-2 or TRBV6-3 with TRBJ2-7, with 9 bases fitting TRBD2. From germline, CDR1 is MNHEY and CDR2 SVGEGT. V was pared by 5 bases and J by 6 bases, with 14 bases of the junction left unmatched. This CDR3 comprises 16 residues.

This clonotype was seen repeatedly, ten times or more. The V gene is TRBV20-1, the J gene TRBJ2-3; D could derive from TRBD1 or TRBD2 (5 bases each). Looked up from germline, CDR1 is DFQATT and CDR2 is SNEGSKA (reference sequence). The CDR3 covers 14 residues. V was pared by 1 base and J by 2 bases, with 10 bases between. The CDR3 bases are TGCAGTGCTAGAGGGCCGGGGACCACAGATACGCAGTATTTT. This gives the protein CSARGPGTTDTQYF.

This clonotype was observed at least ten times. The gene calls are TRBV19 and TRBJ2-1, with 8 bases aligning to TRBD2. CDR1 is LNHDA and CDR2 is SQIVND in the germline V gene (reference sequence). This CDR3 comprises 15 residues. V lost 5 bases to trimming and J lost 6 bases; unmatched junction nucleotides: 9. CDR3 amino acids: CASSPRTSTLNEQFF. The CDR3, as DNA: TGTGCCAGTAGTCCCCGGACTAGCACGCTCAATGAGCAGTTCTTC.

This clonotype has just a few counts. The chain carries TRBV10-3 and TRBJ2-1, with D perhaps TRBD2 (6 bases). Trimming took 2 bases from V and 8 from J, leaving 19 bases between them. This CDR3 contains 16 residues. Germline-derived CDR1 and CDR2 are ENHRY and SYGVKD. DNA of the CDR3: TGTGCCATCAGTGAGACCCAGGACTACCTAGGGCATGAGCAGTTCTTC. Residues: CAISETQDYLGHEQFF.

In its sample, this clonotype was seen many times. The V call is TRBV27, the J call TRBJ2-1, with TRBD2 identical over 15 bases. CDR3 length equals 15 residues. V trimming: 4 bases; J trimming: 8 bases; junction bases outside the gene matches: 3. Germline loops: CDR1 MNHEY, CDR2 SMNVEV (reference sequence). The chain's CDR3 is CASSYGTSGRYEQFF. The CDR3 DNA is TGTGCCAGCAGTTACGGGACTAGCGGGAGGTATGAGCAGTTCTTC.

The V and J genes are TRBV6-2 or TRBV6-3 and TRBJ2-1; a possible D gene is TRBD1 (5 bases). V lost 5 bases and J 0 bases, leaving 11 bases between the germline ends. Germline V gives CDR1 MNHEY, CDR2 SVGEGT. CDR3 length equals 15 residues. The CDR3 nucleotides read TGTGCCAGCAGTCAGGGCATCAGCTCCTACAATGAGCAGTTCTTC. Amino acids: CASSQGISSYNEQFF.